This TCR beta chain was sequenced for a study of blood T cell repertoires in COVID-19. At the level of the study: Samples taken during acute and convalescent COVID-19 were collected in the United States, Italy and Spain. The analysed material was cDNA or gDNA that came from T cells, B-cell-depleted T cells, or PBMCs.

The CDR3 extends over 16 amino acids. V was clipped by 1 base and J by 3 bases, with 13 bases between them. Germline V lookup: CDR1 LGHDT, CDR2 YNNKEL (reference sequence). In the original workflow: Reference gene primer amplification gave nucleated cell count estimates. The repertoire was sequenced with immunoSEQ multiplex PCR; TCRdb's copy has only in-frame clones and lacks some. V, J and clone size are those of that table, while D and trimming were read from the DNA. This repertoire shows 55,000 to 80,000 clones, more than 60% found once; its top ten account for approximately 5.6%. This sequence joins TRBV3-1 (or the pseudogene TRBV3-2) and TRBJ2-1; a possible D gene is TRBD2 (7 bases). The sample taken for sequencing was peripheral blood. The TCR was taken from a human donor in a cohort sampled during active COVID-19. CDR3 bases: TGTGCCAGCAGCCAAGTAGGGGGGGGCGGCTACAATGAGCAGTTCTTC. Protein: CASSQVGGGGYNEQFF.